Included here is one T cell receptor beta chain sequence, with context. The sample originates from a study of blood T cell repertoires in COVID-19. Study-wide context: Sites in the United States, Italy and Spain provided acute and convalescent COVID-19 samples.

CDR1 and CDR2 from the germline V gene are SGHTS and YDEGEE. Trimming pared 4 bases from V and 5 bases from J, leaving 13 bases between. CDR3 length: 14 residues. Produced via immunoSEQ multiplex PCR; TCRdb's table is partial and in-frame only. There are some 200,000 clones in the sample; 80% to 90% occur only once, and about 2% lies in the top ten. J is TRBJ1-5 and V is TRBV5-8, with D perhaps TRBD1 (6 bases). Sequencing was performed on peripheral blood. This TCR came from a woman in her forties or fifties with acute or convalescent COVID-19. DNA of the CDR3: TGTGCCAGCAGCCCGGACAGTTGGGATCAGCCCCAGCATTTT. It specifies CASSPDSWDQPQHF.